This T cell receptor beta chain was observed in a study of CDR3 diversity in severe acne. Details on this clonotype: One base away lies a much larger clone, so this may be a sequencing read error. This CDR3 fails to terminate in the conserved phenylalanine or tryptophan, so it likely reflects a read error.

CDR1 is SQVTM, CDR2 ANQGSEA, per germline. The CDR3 covers 12 residues. The V segment lost 7 bases and the J segment 6 bases; nucleotides outside the gene matches: 5. TCRdb independently ran MiXCR on the PCR reads; one entry per CDR3 protein. This sample has more than 80,000 distinct CDR3 sequences; less than 65% occur once, and the top ten carry approximately 10%. The receptor was derived from a male donor with severe acne vulgaris. Sequenced input: blood. The gene calls are TRBV29-1 and TRBJ1-1; 10 nucleotides line up with TRBD1. In DNA, the CDR3 is TGCAGCGCAAGACAGGGGGCGGCTGAAGCTTTCTCT. Translated: CSARQGAAEAFS.